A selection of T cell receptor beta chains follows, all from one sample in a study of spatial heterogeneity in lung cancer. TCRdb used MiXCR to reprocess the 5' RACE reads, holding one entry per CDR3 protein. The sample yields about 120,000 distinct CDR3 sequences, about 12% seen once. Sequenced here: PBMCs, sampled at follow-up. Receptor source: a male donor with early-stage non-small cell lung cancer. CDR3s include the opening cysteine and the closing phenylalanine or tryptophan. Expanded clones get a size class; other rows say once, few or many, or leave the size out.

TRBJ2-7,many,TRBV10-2,CASSLFGDRIF
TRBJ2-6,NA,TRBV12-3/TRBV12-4,CASRGLARGGSGANVLTF
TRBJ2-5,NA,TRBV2,CASSGNSQETQYF
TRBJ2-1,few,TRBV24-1,CATSSDRNNEQFF
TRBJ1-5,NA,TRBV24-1,CAVQTDSNQPQHF
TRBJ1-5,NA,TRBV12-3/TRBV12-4,CASSFFDSNQPQHF
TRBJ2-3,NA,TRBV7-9,CASSLPWTNEDTQYF
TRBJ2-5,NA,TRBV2,CARGAQPKETQYF
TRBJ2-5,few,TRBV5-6,CASSLGSGVGETQYF
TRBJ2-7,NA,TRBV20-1,CSAYARDGSSYEQYF
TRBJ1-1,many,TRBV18,CASSRGQEATEAFF
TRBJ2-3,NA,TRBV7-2,CASSLALQGNTQYF
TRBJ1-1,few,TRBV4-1,CASSRSNREGTEAFF
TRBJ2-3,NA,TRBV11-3,CASSLGGESTDTQYF
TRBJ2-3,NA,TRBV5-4,CASSLQLGSRDTQYF
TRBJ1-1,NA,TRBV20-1,CSASGALTEAFF
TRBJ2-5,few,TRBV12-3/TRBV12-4,CASSSNRKQETQYF
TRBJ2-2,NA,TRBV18,CASSPPRKNTGELFF
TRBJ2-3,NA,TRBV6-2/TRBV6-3,CASSYRAGGTDTQYF
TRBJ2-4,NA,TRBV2,CASSSNYEWEHLKNIQYF
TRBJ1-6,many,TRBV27,CASSSQSLQGPLHF
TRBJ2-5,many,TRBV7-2,CASSLIPLGQGETQYF
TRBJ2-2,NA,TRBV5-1,CASSLEGFANTGELFF
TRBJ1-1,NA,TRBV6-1,CASSEQPTGVNTEAFF
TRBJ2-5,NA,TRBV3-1,CASSSLAAVQETQYF
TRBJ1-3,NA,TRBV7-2,CASSPQGFSSGNTIYF
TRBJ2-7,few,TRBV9,CASSVVGGGKQYF
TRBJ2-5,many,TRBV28,CASSPPDREETQYF
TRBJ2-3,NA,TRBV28,CASSSAGRRADTQYF
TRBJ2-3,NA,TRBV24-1,CATSDPGRRATDTQYF
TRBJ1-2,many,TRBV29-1,CSLEGTDRGQGGYTF
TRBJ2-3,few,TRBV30,CAWSLGHAGAQYF
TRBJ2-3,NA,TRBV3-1,CASSLGLRTDTQYF
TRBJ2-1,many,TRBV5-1,CASSPTSGGASEQFF
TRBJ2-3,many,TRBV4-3,CASSRGFPGGDTQYF
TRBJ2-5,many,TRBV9,CASSPRGNYVGETQYF
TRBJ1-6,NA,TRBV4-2,CASSQITTGFNSPLHF